The sequence of this TCR beta chain was determined in a study of cytomegalovirus exposure and HLA in healthy donors. General study findings and limits: Published work reported that the classifier diagnosed cytomegalovirus status with high specificity and sensitivity. Judged likely to be a sequencing artifact was a cluster of highly shared sequence variants. Across donors, most TCRs were seen rarely, yet some public ones were widespread.

Primers: 60 Vbeta forward and 13 Jbeta reverse. The method was immunoSEQ multiplex PCR; TCRdb's version includes in-frame clones alone and lacks a portion of them. This sample has 150,000 to 200,000 clones, with around 80% found just once. Notes on this clone: Its antigen remains unknown.

The CDR3 has 15 residues. Germline CDR1 SGHDN, CDR2 FVKESK. Trimming took off 0 bases at V and 3 bases at J, with 9 bases between the two ends. This receptor was obtained from a man between 18 and 29 years old in good health and CMV-seronegative. Material: PBMCs. The chain is built from TRBV14 and TRBJ2-1; D possibly corresponds to TRBD1 (5 bases). The CDR3 region is CASSQDDRSYNEQFF. The DNA of the CDR3 is TGTGCCAGCAGCCAAGATGACAGAAGCTACAATGAGCAGTTCTTC. Full variable domain (outside the CDR3, taken from reference TRBV14 and TRBJ2-1): EAGVTQFPSHSVIEKGQTVTLRCDPISGHDNLYWYRRVMGKEIKFLLHFVKESKQDESGMPNNRFLAERTGGTYSTLKVQPAELEDSGVYFCASSQDDRSYNEQFFGPGTRLTVL.